This T cell receptor beta chain originates from a study of blood T cell repertoires in COVID-19. Study as a whole: The United States, Italy and Spain were the sources of the acute and convalescent COVID-19 samples. T cells, B-cell-depleted T cells, or PBMCs provided the cDNA or gDNA that served as material.

This clone is a singleton in its sample. TCRdb's table, derived via immunoSEQ multiplex PCR, lists solely in-frame clones and lacks some. The sample records about 340,000 clones, 80% to 90% being singletons. In Seattle, patients joined the study during active infection and were tracked longitudinally. The source is a woman in her sixties with COVID-19, enrolled during active disease. Sequenced material: peripheral blood.

The CDR3 DNA follows: TGTGCCAGCAGCCCGAAGGTCGGACAACCCCAAGAGACCCAGTACTTC. It yields the protein CASSPKVGQPQETQYF. The rearrangement uses TRBV11-1 and TRBJ2-5, with a possible D match to TRBD1 (5 bases). The CDR3 is 16 amino acids. Germline V CDR1 and CDR2: SGHAT, FQDESV (reference sequence). V lost 5 bases to trimming and J lost 1 base, with 17 bases between them.